Each of the 15 T cell receptor beta chains below was sequenced from the same sample in a study of a mutant IDH1 vaccine in newly diagnosed glioma. Produced via immunoSEQ multiplex PCR; TCRdb's table is partial and in-frame only. The data contain about 62,000 clones, around 86% of them singletons. Time point given: week 47, end of study. Vaccinated patients received 300 ug of mutant IDH1 20-mer peptide per dose, with topical imiquimod. Antigens of these TCRs are unknown. This sample comprised PBMCs, obtained from a glioma patient whose treatment included an IDH1 peptide vaccine. The receptor set was obtained from a man aged 25-45 years with glioma.

This chain joins TRBV20-1 and TRBJ1-4; no clear D. Germline V gives CDR1 DFQATT, CDR2 SNEGSKA (reference sequence). CDR3 length: 11 residues. The V end was cut by 4 bases, the J end by 8 bases, with 8 bases between. The CDR3 spells CSATSGEKLFF. In nucleotides, the CDR3 is TGCAGTGCTACGTCGGGGGAAAAACTGTTTTTT.

The count of this clone is one. J is TRBJ1-1 and V is TRBV28; D gene uncertain. The CDR3 runs to 13 residues. Germline V gene data show CDR1 as MDHEN and CDR2 as SYDVKM. Trimming shortened V by 6 bases and J by 1 base, and 9 bases separated the two germline ends. The CDR3 DNA reads TGTGCCAGCAGGGTTAGGACGAACACTGAAGCTTTCTTT. It yields the protein CASRVRTNTEAFF.

V is TRBV6-1 and J is TRBJ2-1, with D tentatively TRBD2 (5 bases). CDR1 and CDR2 (germline): MNHNS, SASEGT. The length of the CDR3 is 12 residues. Deletions cut 2 bases from V and 10 bases from J, with 9 bases between. The CDR3 sequence is CASSERGGEQFF. The CDR3 DNA reads as TGTGCCAGCAGTGAAAGAGGCGGGGAGCAGTTCTTC.

This chain links TRBV15 with TRBJ1-2; D is unresolved. Germline V gene data show CDR1 as LNHNV and CDR2 as YYDKDF (reference sequence). The CDR3 covers 13 residues. Trimming stripped 2 bases from V and 8 bases from J, with 12 bases between. Here the CDR3 reads CATSRPVTGGYTF. The CDR3 DNA is TGTGCCACCAGCAGACCAGTTACCGGGGGCTACACCTTC.

DNA for the CDR3: TGCGCCAGCAGCTTGGAGGACAGACTTTACACTGAAGCTTTCTTT. It translates to CASSLEDRLYTEAFF. The V and J genes are TRBV5-1 and TRBJ1-1; TRBD1 might be the D (6 bases). Germline V CDR1 and CDR2: SGHRS, YFSETQ. The CDR3 covers 15 residues. V shed 0 bases and J shed 3 bases, with 12 bases lying between them.

The rearrangement links TRBV19 to TRBJ1-5; the match to TRBD1 covers 10 bases. Germline V CDR1 and CDR2: LNHDA, SQIVND (reference sequence). The J segment lost 7 bases and the V segment lost 5 bases, leaving 8 bases of the junction unmatched. The CDR3 sequence is 15 residues long. CDR3 protein: CASSPPDRGRQPQHF. CDR3 coding DNA: TGTGCCAGTAGTCCACCTGACAGGGGGCGGCAGCCCCAGCATTTT.

V and J are TRBV19 and TRBJ2-3; D is possibly TRBD2 (6 bases). Trimming took off 7 bases at V and 0 bases at J, with 20 bases between the two ends. The CDR3 runs 17 residues. Germline CDR1 reads LNHDA; CDR2 reads SQIVND (reference sequence). The CDR3 nucleotides are TGTGCCAGTAATGGCGGGGATGACTTCACTAGCACAGATACGCAGTATTTT. Its protein is CASNGGDDFTSTDTQYF.

A note on this clone: Mismatch with germline at one junction end may stem from a read error. This chain joins TRBV5-6 and TRBJ2-1; TRBD2 might be the D (5 bases). Germline V gives CDR1 SGHDT, CDR2 YYEEEE. This CDR3 has 16 residues. CDR3 region: CASGLGKRLTYNEQFF. CDR3 DNA sequence: TGTGCCAGCGGCTTGGGCAAGCGGCTAACCTACAATGAGCAGTTCTTC. Looking up the rest from reference TRBV5-6 and TRBJ2-1 gives the full variable domain: DAGVTQSPTHLIKTRGQQVTLRCSPKSGHDTVSWYQQALGQGPQFIFQYYEEEERQRGNFPDRFSGHQFPNYSSELNVNALLLGDSALYLCASGLGKRLTYNEQFFGPGTRLTVL.

This rearrangement joins TRBV6-5 to TRBJ1-1; D is unclear. The V gene's germline CDR1 is MNHEY and CDR2 SVGAGI. The CDR3 consists of 13 residues. Between the trimmed V and J ends, which lost 6 bases and 1 base, there was a span of 9 bases. The CDR3: CASRPTRNTEAFF. The DNA for the CDR3 is TGTGCCAGCAGACCCACACGGAACACTGAAGCTTTCTTT.

The chain couples TRBV7-9 to TRBJ2-4, with 7 bases matching TRBD2. The CDR3 contains 14 residues. The V and J ends lost 3 bases and 5 bases, in that order; junction bases with no gene match: 4. CDR1 and CDR2 (germline): SEHNR, FQNEAQ (reference sequence). The CDR3 nucleotides read TGTGCCAGCAGCTTTGTGGGGAGGGAAAACATTCAGTACTTC. It encodes CASSFVGRENIQYF.

The chain joins TRBV5-6 to TRBJ2-6, with TRBD2 matching over 7 bases. In germline, CDR1 is SGHDT, CDR2 YYEEEE. Germline trimming cut 4 bases from V and 2 bases from J; bases unmatched to any gene: 3. The CDR3 totals 15 residues. CDR3 in DNA: TGTGCCAGCAGCCCCCGGGAGGCTGGGGCCAACGTCCTGACTTTC. It translates to CASSPREAGANVLTF.

The J gene is TRBJ2-3, the V gene TRBV7-2, with TRBD2 identical over 8 bases. This CDR3 has 16 amino acids. Losses at the gene ends were 5 bases for V and 4 bases for J; bases not matched to a gene: 11. Looked up from germline, CDR1 is SGHTA and CDR2 is FQGNSA. Here the CDR3 reads CASSPRISGAADTQYF. The CDR3 DNA is TGTGCCAGCAGCCCGAGGATTAGCGGGGCGGCAGATACGCAGTATTTT.

V is TRBV2 and J is TRBJ1-5; 9 nucleotides align to TRBD1. The length of the CDR3 is 16 residues. J gave up 4 bases and V 6 bases, and 10 bases lay outside the gene matches. CDR1 is SNHLY, CDR2 FYNNEI, per germline. The CDR3 reads CASRPRQGVLNQPQHF. The CDR3 DNA follows: TGTGCCAGCAGACCACGACAGGGGGTGTTGAATCAGCCCCAGCATTTT.

This rearrangement joins TRBV6-1 to TRBJ1-5; D unclear. Germline CDR1 MNHNS, CDR2 SASEGT. V was trimmed by 7 bases and J by 0 bases, leaving 10 bases between them. This CDR3 region has 14 residues. CDR3 protein: CASIMRDSNQPQHF. CDR3 sequence (DNA): TGTGCCAGCATTATGCGGGATAGCAATCAGCCCCAGCATTTT.

CDR3 in amino acids: CASSMGLGPSSYNEQFF. The CDR3, as DNA: TGTGCCAGTAGTATGGGGTTGGGCCCTAGCTCCTACAATGAGCAGTTCTTC. The gene calls are TRBV19 and TRBJ2-1; D is undetermined. Germline-derived CDR1 and CDR2 are LNHDA and SQIVND (reference sequence). The CDR3 length is 17 residues. Between the trimmed V and J ends, which lost 3 bases and 0 bases, there was a span of 15 bases.